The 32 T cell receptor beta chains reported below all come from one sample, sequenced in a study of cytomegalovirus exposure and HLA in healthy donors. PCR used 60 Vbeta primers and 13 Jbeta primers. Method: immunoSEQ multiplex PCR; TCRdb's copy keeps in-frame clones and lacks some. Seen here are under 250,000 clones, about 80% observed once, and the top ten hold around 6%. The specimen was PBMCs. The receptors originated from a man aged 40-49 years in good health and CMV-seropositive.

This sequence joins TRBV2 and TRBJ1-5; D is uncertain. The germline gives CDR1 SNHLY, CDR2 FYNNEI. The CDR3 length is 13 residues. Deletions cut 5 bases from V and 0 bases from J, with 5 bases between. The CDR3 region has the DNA TGTGCCAGCAGTCCAGATAGCAATCAGCCCCAGCATTTT. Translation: CASSPDSNQPQHF.

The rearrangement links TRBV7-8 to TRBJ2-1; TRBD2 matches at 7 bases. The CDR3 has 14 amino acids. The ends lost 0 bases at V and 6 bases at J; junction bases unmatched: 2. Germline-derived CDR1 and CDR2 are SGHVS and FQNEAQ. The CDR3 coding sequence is TGTGCCAGCAGCTTAGCGGGAGGGTTCAATGAGCAGTTCTTC. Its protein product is CASSLAGGFNEQFF.

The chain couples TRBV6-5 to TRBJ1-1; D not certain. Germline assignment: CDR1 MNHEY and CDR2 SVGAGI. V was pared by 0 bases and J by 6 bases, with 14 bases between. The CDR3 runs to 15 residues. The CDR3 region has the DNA TGTGCCAGCAGTTACTCGACGAGGGTTGGGGCTGAAGCTTTCTTT. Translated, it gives CASSYSTRVGAEAFF.

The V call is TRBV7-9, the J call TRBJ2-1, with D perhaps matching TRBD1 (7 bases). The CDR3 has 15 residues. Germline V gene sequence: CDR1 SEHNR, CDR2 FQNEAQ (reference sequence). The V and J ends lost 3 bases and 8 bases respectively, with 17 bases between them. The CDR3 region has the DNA TGTGCCAGCAGCTTGCGGGACAGCCCGACGTATGAGCAGTTCTTC. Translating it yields CASSLRDSPTYEQFF. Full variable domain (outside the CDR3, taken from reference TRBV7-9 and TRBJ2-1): DTGVSQNPRHKITKRGQNVTFRCDPISEHNRLYWYRQTLGQGPEFLTYFQNEAQLEKSRLLSDRFSAERPKGSFSTLEIQRTEQGDSAMYLCASSLRDSPTYEQFFGPGTRLTVL.

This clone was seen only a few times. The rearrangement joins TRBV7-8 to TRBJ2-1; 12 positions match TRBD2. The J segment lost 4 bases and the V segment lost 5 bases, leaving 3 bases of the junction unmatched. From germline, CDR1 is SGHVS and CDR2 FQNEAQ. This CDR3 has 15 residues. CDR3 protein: CASSRLAGGYNEQFF. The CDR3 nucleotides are TGTGCCAGCAGCCGTCTAGCGGGAGGGTACAATGAGCAGTTCTTC.

CDR3: CASSLRGQPINEQFF. As DNA, the CDR3 is TGTGCCAGCAGCTTAAGAGGACAGCCGATCAATGAGCAGTTCTTC. The chain joins TRBV7-3 to TRBJ2-1, with D perhaps matching TRBD1 (6 bases). Germline CDR1 SGHTA, CDR2 FQGTGA. V dropped 1 base and J dropped 6 bases, with 13 bases sitting between them. CDR3 length: 15 residues.

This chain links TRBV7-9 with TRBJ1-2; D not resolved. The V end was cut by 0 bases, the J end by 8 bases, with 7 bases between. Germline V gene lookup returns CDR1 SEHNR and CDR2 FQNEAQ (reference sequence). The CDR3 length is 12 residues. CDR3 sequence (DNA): TGTGCCAGCAGCTTAGCACCTGGCGGCTACACCTTC. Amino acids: CASSLAPGGYTF.

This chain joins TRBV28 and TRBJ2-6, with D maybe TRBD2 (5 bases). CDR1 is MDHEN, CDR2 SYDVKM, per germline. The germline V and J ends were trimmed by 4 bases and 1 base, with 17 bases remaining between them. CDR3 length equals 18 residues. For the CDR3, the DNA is TGTGCCAGCAGTTATTTAGCGCAGCCCAATTCTGGGGCCAACGTCCTGACTTTC. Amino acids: CASSYLAQPNSGANVLTF. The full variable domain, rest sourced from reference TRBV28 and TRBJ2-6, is DVKVTQSSRYLVKRTGEKVFLECVQDMDHENMFWYRQDPGLGLRLIYFSYDVKMKEKGDIPEGYSVSREKKERFSLILESASTNQTSMYLCASSYLAQPNSGANVLTFGAGSRLTVL.

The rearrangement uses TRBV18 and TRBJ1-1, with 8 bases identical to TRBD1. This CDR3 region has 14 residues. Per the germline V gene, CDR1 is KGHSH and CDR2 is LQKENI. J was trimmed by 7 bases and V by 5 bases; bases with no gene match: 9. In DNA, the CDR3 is TGTGCCAGCTCATCCGACAGGGGATATGGTGAAGCTTTCTTT. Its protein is CASSSDRGYGEAFF.

The CDR3 sequence is CASSIPGQGDYGYTF. The CDR3 DNA sequence: TGTGCCAGTAGTATACCCGGACAGGGTGACTATGGCTACACCTTC. This chain joins TRBV19 and TRBJ1-2; 8 nucleotides agree with TRBD1. With V trimmed by 2 bases and J by 3 bases, 5 bases remained unmatched. CDR1 is LNHDA and CDR2 is SQIVND in the germline V gene (reference sequence). The CDR3 has 15 amino acids.

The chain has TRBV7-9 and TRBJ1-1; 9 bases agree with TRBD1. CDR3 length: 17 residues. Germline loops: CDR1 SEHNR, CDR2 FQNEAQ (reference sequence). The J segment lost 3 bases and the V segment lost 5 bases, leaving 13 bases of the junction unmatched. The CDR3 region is CASSPRQGGERDTEAFF. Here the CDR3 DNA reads TGTGCCAGCAGCCCGCGACAGGGGGGGGAAAGGGACACTGAAGCTTTCTTT.

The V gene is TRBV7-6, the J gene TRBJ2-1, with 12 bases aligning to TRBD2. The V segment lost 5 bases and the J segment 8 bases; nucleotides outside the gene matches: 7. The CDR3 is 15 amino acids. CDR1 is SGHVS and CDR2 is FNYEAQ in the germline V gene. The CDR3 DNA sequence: TGTGCCAGCAGCCATGGACTAGCGGGATTAGATGAGCAGTTCTTC. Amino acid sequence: CASSHGLAGLDEQFF.

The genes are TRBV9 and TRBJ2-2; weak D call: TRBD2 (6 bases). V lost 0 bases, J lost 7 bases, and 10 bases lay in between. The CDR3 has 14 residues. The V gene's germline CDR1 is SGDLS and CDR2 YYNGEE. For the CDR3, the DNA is TGTGCCAGCAGCGTAGGCGGGGCGGGCGGGGAGCTGTTTTTT. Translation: CASSVGGAGGELFF. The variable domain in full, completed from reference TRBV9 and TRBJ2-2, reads DSGVTQTPKHLITATGQRVTLRCSPRSGDLSVYWYQQSLDQGLQFLIQYYNGEERAKGNILERFSAQQFPDLHSELNLSSLELGDSALYFCASSVGGAGGELFFGEGSRLTVL.

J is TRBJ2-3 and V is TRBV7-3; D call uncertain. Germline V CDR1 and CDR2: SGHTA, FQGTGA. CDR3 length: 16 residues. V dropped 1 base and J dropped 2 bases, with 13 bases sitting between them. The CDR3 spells CASSLSRPGTTDTQYF. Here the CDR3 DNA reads TGTGCCAGCAGCTTAAGCAGGCCAGGAACCACAGATACGCAGTATTTT. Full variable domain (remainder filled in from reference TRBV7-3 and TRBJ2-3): GAGVSQTPSNKVTEKGKYVELRCDPISGHTALYWYRQSLGQGPEFLIYFQGTGAADDSGLPNDRFFAVRPEGSVSTLKIQRTERGDSAVYLCASSLSRPGTTDTQYFGPGTRLTVL.

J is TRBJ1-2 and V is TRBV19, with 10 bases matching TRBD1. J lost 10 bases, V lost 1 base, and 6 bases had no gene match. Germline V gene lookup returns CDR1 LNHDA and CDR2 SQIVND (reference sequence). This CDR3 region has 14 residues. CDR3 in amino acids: CASSIAPDRGDYTF. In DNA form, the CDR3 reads TGTGCCAGTAGTATAGCACCGGACAGGGGGGACTACACCTTC.

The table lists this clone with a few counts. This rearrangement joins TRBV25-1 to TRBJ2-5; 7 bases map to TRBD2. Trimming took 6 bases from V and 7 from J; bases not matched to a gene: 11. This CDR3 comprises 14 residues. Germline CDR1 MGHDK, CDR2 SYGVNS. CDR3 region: CASSGAGLAGTQYF. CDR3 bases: TGTGCCAGCAGCGGAGCGGGGCTGGCGGGGACCCAGTACTTC.

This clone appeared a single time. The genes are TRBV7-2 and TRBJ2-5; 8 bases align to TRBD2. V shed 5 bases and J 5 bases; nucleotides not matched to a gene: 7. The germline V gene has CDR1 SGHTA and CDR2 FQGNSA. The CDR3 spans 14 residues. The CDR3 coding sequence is TGTGCCAGCAGCCCGACAGGCGGGGGGGAGACCCAGTACTTC. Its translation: CASSPTGGGETQYF. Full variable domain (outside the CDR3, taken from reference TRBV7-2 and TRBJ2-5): GAGVSQSPSNKVTEKGKDVELRCDPISGHTALYWYRQSLGQGLEFLIYFQGNSAPDKSGLPSDRFSAERTGGSVSTLTIQRTQQEDSAVYLCASSPTGGGETQYFGPGTRLLVL.

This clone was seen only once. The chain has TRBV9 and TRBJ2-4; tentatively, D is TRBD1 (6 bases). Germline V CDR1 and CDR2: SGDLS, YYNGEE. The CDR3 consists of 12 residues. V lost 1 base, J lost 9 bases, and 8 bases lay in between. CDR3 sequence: CASSVQGSIQYF. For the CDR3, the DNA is TGTGCCAGCAGCGTACAGGGGAGCATTCAGTACTTC.

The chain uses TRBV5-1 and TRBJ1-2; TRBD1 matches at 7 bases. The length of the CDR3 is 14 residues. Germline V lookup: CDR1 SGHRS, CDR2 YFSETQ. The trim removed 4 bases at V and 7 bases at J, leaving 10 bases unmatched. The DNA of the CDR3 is TGCGCCAGCAGCCCGCAGACAGGGAGCGGTGGCTACACCTTC. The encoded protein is CASSPQTGSGGYTF.

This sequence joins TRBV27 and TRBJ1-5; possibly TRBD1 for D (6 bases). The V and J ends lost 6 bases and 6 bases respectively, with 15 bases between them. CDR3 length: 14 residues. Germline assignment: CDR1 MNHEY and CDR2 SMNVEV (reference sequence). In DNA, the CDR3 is TGTGCCAGCAGGGTACAGGGACGAGGTCAGCCCCAGCATTTT. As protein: CASRVQGRGQPQHF.

The CDR3 nucleotides are TGTGCCACCAGCAGAAGACAGGGGGCGTTAGACTATGGCTACACCTTC. It specifies CATSRRQGALDYGYTF. The rearrangement uses TRBV15 and TRBJ1-2, with 10 bases aligning to TRBD1. With 2 bases clipped from V and 3 bases from J, the junction kept 6 bases outside the gene matches. Germline V CDR1 and CDR2: LNHNV, YYDKDF (reference sequence). CDR3 size: 16 residues.

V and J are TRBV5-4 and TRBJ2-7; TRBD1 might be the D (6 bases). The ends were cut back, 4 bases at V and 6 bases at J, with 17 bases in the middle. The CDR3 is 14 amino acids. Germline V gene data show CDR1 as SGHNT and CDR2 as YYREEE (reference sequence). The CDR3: CASSPNNRVGEQYF. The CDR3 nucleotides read TGTGCCAGCAGCCCCAACAACAGGGTGGGCGAGCAGTACTTC. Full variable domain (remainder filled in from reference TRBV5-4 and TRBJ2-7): ETGVTQSPTHLIKTRGQQVTLRCSSQSGHNTVSWYQQALGQGPQFIFQYYREEENGRGNFPPRFSGLQFPNYSSELNVNALELDDSALYLCASSPNNRVGEQYFGPGTRLTVT.

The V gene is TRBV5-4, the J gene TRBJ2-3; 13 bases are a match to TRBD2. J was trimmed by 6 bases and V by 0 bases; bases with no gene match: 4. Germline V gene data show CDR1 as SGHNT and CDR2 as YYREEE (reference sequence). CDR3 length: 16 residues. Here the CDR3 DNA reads TGTGCCAGCAGCTTGGCTGGACTAGCGGGAGCGGATACGCAGTATTTT. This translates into CASSLAGLAGADTQYF.

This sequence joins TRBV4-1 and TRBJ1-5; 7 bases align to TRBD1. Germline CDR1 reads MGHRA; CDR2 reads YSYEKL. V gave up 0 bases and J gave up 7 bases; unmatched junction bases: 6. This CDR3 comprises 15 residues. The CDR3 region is CASSQDGTAGQPQHF. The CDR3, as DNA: TGCGCCAGCAGCCAAGATGGGACAGCCGGCCAGCCCCAGCATTTT.

The CDR3 loop is CASSSLGQGGVTGELFF. DNA of the CDR3: TGTGCCAGCAGCTCCTTAGGACAGGGGGGGGTCACCGGGGAGCTGTTTTTT. This chain links TRBV11-2 with TRBJ2-2, with 10 bases aligning to TRBD1. This CDR3 contains 17 residues. Germline trimming cut 4 bases from V and 4 bases from J; bases unmatched to any gene: 9. The germline V gene has CDR1 SGHAT and CDR2 FQNNGV.

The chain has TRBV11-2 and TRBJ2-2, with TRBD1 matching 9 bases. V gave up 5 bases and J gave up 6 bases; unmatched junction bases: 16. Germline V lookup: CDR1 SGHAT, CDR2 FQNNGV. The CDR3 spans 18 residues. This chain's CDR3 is CASSGHGQGSIWAGELFF. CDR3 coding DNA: TGTGCCAGCAGCGGACACGGACAGGGGAGTATTTGGGCCGGGGAGCTGTTTTTT.

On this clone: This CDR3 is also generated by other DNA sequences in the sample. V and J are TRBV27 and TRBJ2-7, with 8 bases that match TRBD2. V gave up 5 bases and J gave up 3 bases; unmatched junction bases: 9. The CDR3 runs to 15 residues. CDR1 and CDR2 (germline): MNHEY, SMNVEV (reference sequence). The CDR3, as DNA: TGTGCCAGCAGTAGTACGGGGGGGTACTTCTACGAGCAGTACTTC. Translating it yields CASSSTGGYFYEQYF.

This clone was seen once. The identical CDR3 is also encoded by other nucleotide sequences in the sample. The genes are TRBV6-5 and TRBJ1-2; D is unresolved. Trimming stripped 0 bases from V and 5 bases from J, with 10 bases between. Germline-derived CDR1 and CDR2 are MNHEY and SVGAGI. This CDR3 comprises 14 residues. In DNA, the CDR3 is TGTGCCAGCAGTTACTCGGGAGGGTCTTATGGCTACACCTTC. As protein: CASSYSGGSYGYTF.

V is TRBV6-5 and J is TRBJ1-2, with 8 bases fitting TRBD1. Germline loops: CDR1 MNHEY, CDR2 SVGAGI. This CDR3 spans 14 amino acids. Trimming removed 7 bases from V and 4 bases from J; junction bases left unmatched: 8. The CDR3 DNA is TGTGCCAGCACTATAGGGACAGGCAGCTATGGCTACACCTTC. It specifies CASTIGTGSYGYTF.

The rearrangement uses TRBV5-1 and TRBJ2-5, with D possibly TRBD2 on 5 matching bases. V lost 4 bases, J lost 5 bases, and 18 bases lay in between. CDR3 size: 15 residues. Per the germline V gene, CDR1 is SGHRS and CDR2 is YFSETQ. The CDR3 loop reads CASSATGSRGETQYF. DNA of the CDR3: TGCGCCAGCAGCGCAACCGGGTCTCGAGGGGAGACCCAGTACTTC.

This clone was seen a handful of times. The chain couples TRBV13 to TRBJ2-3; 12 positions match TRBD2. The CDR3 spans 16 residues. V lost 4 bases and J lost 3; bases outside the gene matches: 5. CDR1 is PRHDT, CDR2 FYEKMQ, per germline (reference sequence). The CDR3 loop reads CASSWWTSGMTDTQYF. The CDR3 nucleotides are TGTGCCAGCAGCTGGTGGACTAGCGGGATGACAGATACGCAGTATTTT.

CDR3 sequence: CASSSGTGPGYTF. Written as DNA, the CDR3 is TGTGCCAGCAGTTCGGGGACAGGGCCCGGCTACACCTTC. The J gene is TRBJ1-2, the V gene TRBV27, with TRBD1 identical over 9 bases. Germline CDR1 and CDR2: MNHEY and SMNVEV (reference sequence). CDR3 length: 13 residues. With V trimmed by 4 bases and J by 8 bases, 5 bases remained unmatched.